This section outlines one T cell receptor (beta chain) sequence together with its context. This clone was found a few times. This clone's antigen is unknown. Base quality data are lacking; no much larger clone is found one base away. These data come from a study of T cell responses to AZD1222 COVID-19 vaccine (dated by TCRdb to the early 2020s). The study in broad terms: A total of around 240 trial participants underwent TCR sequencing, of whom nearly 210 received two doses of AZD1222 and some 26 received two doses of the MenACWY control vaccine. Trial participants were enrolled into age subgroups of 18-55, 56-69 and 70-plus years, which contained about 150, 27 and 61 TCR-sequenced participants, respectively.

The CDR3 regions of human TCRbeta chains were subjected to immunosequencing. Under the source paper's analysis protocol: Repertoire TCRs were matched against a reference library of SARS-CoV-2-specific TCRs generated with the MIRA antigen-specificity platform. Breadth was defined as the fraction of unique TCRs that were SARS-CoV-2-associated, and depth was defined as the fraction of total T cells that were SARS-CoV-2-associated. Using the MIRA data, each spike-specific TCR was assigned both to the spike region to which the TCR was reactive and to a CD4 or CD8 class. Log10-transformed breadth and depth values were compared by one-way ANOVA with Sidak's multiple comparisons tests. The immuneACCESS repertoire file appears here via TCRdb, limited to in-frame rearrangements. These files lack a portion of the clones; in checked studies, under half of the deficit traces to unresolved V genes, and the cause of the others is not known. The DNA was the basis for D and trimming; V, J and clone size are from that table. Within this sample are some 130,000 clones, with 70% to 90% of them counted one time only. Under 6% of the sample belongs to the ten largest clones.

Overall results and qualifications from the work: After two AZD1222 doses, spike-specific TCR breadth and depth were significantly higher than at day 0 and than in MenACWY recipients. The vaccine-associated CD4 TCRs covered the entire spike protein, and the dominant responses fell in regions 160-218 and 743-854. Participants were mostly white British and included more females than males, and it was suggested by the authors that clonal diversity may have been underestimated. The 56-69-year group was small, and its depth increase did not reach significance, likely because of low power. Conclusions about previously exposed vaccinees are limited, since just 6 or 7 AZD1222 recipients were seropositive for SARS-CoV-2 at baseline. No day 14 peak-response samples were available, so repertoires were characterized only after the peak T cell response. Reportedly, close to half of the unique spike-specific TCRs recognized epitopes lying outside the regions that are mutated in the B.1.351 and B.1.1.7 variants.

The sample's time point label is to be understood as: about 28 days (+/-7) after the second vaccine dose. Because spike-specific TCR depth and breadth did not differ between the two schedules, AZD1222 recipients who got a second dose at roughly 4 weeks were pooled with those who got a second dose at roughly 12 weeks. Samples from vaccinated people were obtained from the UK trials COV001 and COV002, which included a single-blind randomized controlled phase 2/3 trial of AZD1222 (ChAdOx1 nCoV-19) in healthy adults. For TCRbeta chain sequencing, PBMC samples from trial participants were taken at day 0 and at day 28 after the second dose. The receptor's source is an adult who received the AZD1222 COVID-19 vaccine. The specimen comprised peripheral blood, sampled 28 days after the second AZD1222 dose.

The CDR3 is CASSQQGAEGNEQFF. The sequence in DNA is TGTGCCAGCAGCCAGCAGGGAGCGGAGGGCAATGAGCAGTTCTTC. The chain couples TRBV7-2 to TRBJ2-1; the D gene is possibly TRBD2, with 6 bases matching. V is shortened by 5 bases, J by 6 bases, and the region joining them spans 17 bases. Taken from the germline V gene, the CDR1 and CDR2 loops are SGHTA and FQGNSA. The CDR3 runs 15 residues from the cysteine to the phenylalanine. The read is trimmed to its CDR3 DNA, 45 bases read in frame from base 1.